The rows below give T cell receptor beta chains drawn from one sample of a study of metastatic and nonmetastatic thyroid tumors. TCRdb redid the clone calls on the PCR reads using MiXCR. The sample includes some 20,000 clones, 12% of them seen just once. Sequenced input: blood. The receptors stem from a male donor with papillary thyroid cancer or a benign thyroid nodule (not recorded which). Some clones in this sample may be carry-over from other donors' samples. CDR3s leave out the opening cysteine and the closing phenylalanine or tryptophan. Some rows have no size entry. The others give once, few or many, or a class for an expanded clone.

J | V | size | CDR3
TRBJ2-3 | TRBV6-1 | many | ASSPGHSTDTQY
TRBJ2-3 | TRBV4-2 | many | ASSQDGTDTQY
TRBJ2-1 | TRBV28 | few | ASSLWVSYNEQF
TRBJ1-2 | TRBV20-1 | many | SANWGGLGYGYT
TRBJ1-2 | TRBV11-2 | medium-sized | ASSRGGAGYGYT
TRBJ2-2 | TRBV19 | . | ASSMQASGENWELF
TRBJ2-7 | TRBV7-9 | once | ASSPSGIASYEQY
TRBJ2-7 | TRBV7-9 | many | ASSLGQREQY
TRBJ2-7 | TRBV6-4 | medium-sized | ASLARQGIDEQY
TRBJ1-6 | TRBV30 | once | AWSVGVNRNSPLH
TRBJ1-2 | TRBV7-2 | many | ASSLDRSFGYT
TRBJ1-1 | TRBV20-1 | many | SASEGALREAF
TRBJ2-7 | TRBV28 | medium-sized | ASSLWGSSPYEQY
TRBJ1-6 | TRBV12-3/TRBV12-4 | . | ASSFRPQNSPLH
TRBJ1-3 | TRBV27 | few | ASSRTGAGGNTIY
TRBJ1-6 | TRBV6-1 | medium-sized | ASSEAGLQYSPLH
TRBJ1-1 | TRBV30 | . | AWSPRTVKNTEAF
TRBJ2-2 | TRBV11-2 | . | ASSLRTGVNTGELF
TRBJ1-1 | TRBV12-5 | few | ASGLSTEAF
TRBJ2-7 | TRBV28 | medium-sized | ASSLRGRGNFFEQY
TRBJ1-2 | TRBV11-1 | many | ASSRGTGGTNYGYT
TRBJ2-3 | TRBV14 | many | ASSQGLGDTQY
TRBJ1-3 | TRBV2 | many | ASSDRSDISGNTIY
TRBJ2-6 | TRBV27 | few | ASSLWTQGALGANVLT
TRBJ2-1 | TRBV7-3 | . | ASSLASGRNEQF
TRBJ1-4 | TRBV30 | . | AWSVKGEKLF
TRBJ2-1 | TRBV24-1 | many | ATSDLPRTGSNEQF
TRBJ1-1 | TRBV5-8 | . | ASSFPQNTEAF
TRBJ2-1 | TRBV12-3/TRBV12-4 | medium-sized | ASSLARGQDQYNEQF
TRBJ2-3 | TRBV7-9 | many | ASSPQGGDTQY
TRBJ1-2 | TRBV3-1 | many | ASSQAHDGYGYT
TRBJ2-5 | TRBV7-9 | many | ASIAGQGSETQY
TRBJ2-7 | TRBV30 | many | AWSVGGAAYEQY
TRBJ2-1 | TRBV19 | many | ASSRQRVGDEQF
TRBJ2-7 | TRBV27 | . | ASSLNRGAYEQY
TRBJ1-5 | TRBV20-1 | . | SVGGRNSNQPQH
TRBJ1-5 | TRBV20-1 | many | SGLQGVNSNQPQH
TRBJ2-1 | TRBV5-1 | few | ASSLVSADGQF
TRBJ2-2 | TRBV9 | many | ASRGTSGPTGELF
TRBJ2-5 | TRBV29-1 | . | SVGLAGVETQY